Each of the 30 T cell receptor gamma chains below was sequenced from the same sample in a study of gamma-delta T cells after stem cell transplantation. TCRdb called clones from the RT-PCR reads again using CATT. Of some 2,100 gamma-chain clones in the sample, about 6.2% are singletons; the top ten hold around two thirds. The material sequenced was gamma-delta T cells. These receptors originate from a human donor. It is not recorded whose cells these are; they may come from a transplant donor.

This clone is classed as medium-sized. The identical CDR3 is also encoded by other nucleotide sequences in the sample. The chain is built from TRGV9 and TRGJ1 or TRGJ2. Here the J gene came from matching the DNA to germline, since TCRdb omits it. The CDR3 contains 11 residues. The germline V gene encodes CDR1 GITISATS and CDR2 ISYDGTV (reference sequence). CDR3 region: CALGYKYKKLF. CDR3 coding DNA: TGTGCATTGGGTTATAAATATAAGAAACTCTTT.

By frequency in the sample, this clone is medium-sized. A read error likely explains this, since a far larger clone differs by one base. The CDR3 sequence: CATWARSVASDWIKTF. The CDR3 bases are TGTGCCACCTGGGCACGATCTGTGGCTAGTGATTGGATCAAGACGTTT. This chain links TRGV8 with TRGJP2. Assignment of the J gene here rests on matching the DNA to germline, because TCRdb gives none. The CDR3 is made up of 16 amino acids. Per the germline V gene, CDR1 is VENAVY and CDR2 is YDSYNSRV. The trim removed 5 bases at V and 4 bases at J, leaving 13 bases unmatched.

In this sample, this clone turned up a few times. A far bigger clonotype differs at one base, so this is likely a read error. This specimen includes other DNA sequences encoding the same CDR3. The genes are TRGV9 and TRGJP. The J gene was missing in TCRdb and was found by matching the end of the DNA to germline. In germline, CDR1 is GITISATS, CDR2 ISYDGTV (reference sequence). This CDR3 comprises 17 residues. This CDR3 is CALWEGFQELGKKIKVF. In DNA, the CDR3 is TGTGCCTTATGGGAGGGATTTCAAGAGTTGGGCAAAAAAATCAAGGTATTT.

In the case of this clone: TCRdb lists the protein of a much larger clone for this DNA, which differs at residue 5, so this is likely a read error; the protein given here is translated from the DNA itself. Within the sample, other DNA sequences also encode this same CDR3. V usage is TRGV9 and J usage is TRGJP. The trim removed 2 bases at V and 4 bases at J, leaving 5 bases unmatched. The CDR3 has 17 residues. From germline, CDR1 is GITISATS and CDR2 ISYDGTV (reference sequence). The CDR3 nucleotides read TGTGCCTTGTGGGAGGCGGAACAAGAGTTGGGCAAAAAAATCAAGGTATTT. Translated: CALWEAEQELGKKIKVF.

This clone was detected only a few times. The chain employs TRGV9 and TRGJ1 or TRGJ2. The J gene was missing in TCRdb and was found by matching the end of the DNA to germline. The CDR3 runs to 12 residues. The germline V gene has CDR1 GITISATS and CDR2 ISYDGTV (reference sequence). V gave up 8 bases and J gave up 10 bases; unmatched junction bases: 14. Here the CDR3 reads CALLDYREKKLF. CDR3 in DNA: TGTGCCTTGTTGGATTATAGAGAGAAGAAACTCTTT.

Note on this clone: The TCRdb protein, from a much larger clone, departs from this DNA's translation at residue 14, likely by read error; the protein shown derives from the DNA. The chain carries TRGV9 and TRGJP. No J gene is reported in TCRdb; it was inferred here by comparing the DNA with germline. The CDR3 sequence is 17 residues long. Germline V gives CDR1 GITISATS, CDR2 ISYDGTV (reference sequence). This CDR3 reads CALWEVVRELGKKVKVF. The CDR3 nucleotides are TGTGCCTTGTGGGAGGTGGTAAGGGAGTTGGGCAAAAAAGTCAAGGTATTT.

This clone has more than one count but fewer than ten. A read error may explain this, as a much larger clone is one base away. Other DNA sequences in this sample translate to the same CDR3. V gene TRGV8 combines with J gene TRGJP2. The J gene is not listed in TCRdb, so it was assigned here from a DNA match to germline. The J segment lost 5 bases and the V segment lost 0 bases, leaving 6 bases of the junction unmatched. Germline values: CDR1 VENAVY, CDR2 YDSYNSRV. The CDR3 is 15 amino acids. As DNA, the CDR3 is TGTGCCACCTGGGATAGGCGTGGGAGTGATTGGATCAAGACGTTT. Translating it yields CATWDRRGSDWIKTF.

Of note for this clone: One junction end does not reproduce the germline sequence, and a read error may be involved. This chain's CDR3 is CATRDGPRLYKKLF. CDR3 nucleotide sequence: TGTGCCACCAGGGACGGGCCGAGACTTTATAAGAAACTCTTT. This chain uses TRGV2 with TRGJ1 or TRGJ2. TCRdb records no J gene; here it was assigned by comparing the DNA to germline. The CDR3 covers 14 residues. Germline V gene lookup returns CDR1 EGSNGY and CDR2 YDSYNSKV.

This clone was picked up a small number of times. No V gene call was produced; the J gene was TRGJ1 or TRGJ2. This CDR3 is 13 amino acids long. CDR3: CALWEAYYYPKLF. The CDR3 region has the DNA TGTGCCTTGTGGGAGGCCTATTATTATCCGAAACTCTTT.

Notes on this clone: A far larger clone is just one base off, so this is likely a read error. Other DNA sequences in this specimen translate into the identical CDR3. The chain couples TRGV9 to TRGJP. TCRdb carries no J gene annotation; the J gene was assigned here by matching the DNA with germline. The CDR3 covers 17 residues. Germline assignment: CDR1 GITISATS and CDR2 ISYDGTV (reference sequence). As DNA, the CDR3 is TGTGCCCTGTGGGAAGCGAACGTGGAGTTGGGCAAAAAAATCAAGGTATTT. This encodes CALWEANVELGKKIKVF.

This clone was counted only a few times. This sample includes further DNA sequences coding for the same CDR3. The J gene is TRGJ1 or TRGJ2, the V gene TRGV9. Because TCRdb records no J gene, it was assigned here through a match of the DNA to germline. The CDR3 has 11 residues. Per the germline V gene, CDR1 is GITISATS and CDR2 is ISYDGTV (reference sequence). Here the CDR3 DNA reads TGTGCAGGGGGCTATGAATATAAGAAACTCTTT. Encoded protein: CAGGYEYKKLF.

This clone was seen a few times. TCRdb lists the protein of a much larger clone for this DNA, which differs at residue 8, so this is likely a read error; the protein given here is translated from the DNA itself. The V and J genes are TRGV9 and TRGJ1 or TRGJ2. TCRdb gives no J gene; it was assigned here by matching the DNA to germline. Per the germline V gene, CDR1 is GITISATS and CDR2 is ISYDGTV (reference sequence). V lost 3 bases, J lost 3 bases, and 11 bases stayed unmatched. The length of the CDR3 is 15 residues. CDR3 loop: CALWETGPLYYKKLF. In nucleotides, the CDR3 is TGTGCCTTGTGGGAGACCGGACCCCTTTATTATAAGAAACTCTTT.

This clone is medium-sized by share. The chain carries TRGV9 and TRGJP. This CDR3 is 17 amino acids long. Germline V gene sequence: CDR1 GITISATS, CDR2 ISYDGTV (reference sequence). The junction had 11 bases not matched to a gene; V was cut back by 3 bases and J by 9 bases. In DNA form, the CDR3 reads TGTGCCTTGTGGGAGTTCCACGATGGGTTGGGCAAAAAAATCAAGGTATTT. Amino acids: CALWEFHDGLGKKIKVF.

By share of the sample, this clone is medium-sized. Only one base separates this from a far larger clonotype, so it likely reflects a read error. The CDR3 region is CALWETYYNKLF. In DNA form, the CDR3 reads TGTGCCTTGTGGGAGACTTATTATAATAAACTCTTT. This chain joins TRGV9 and TRGJ1 or TRGJ2. In germline, CDR1 is GITISATS, CDR2 ISYDGTV (reference sequence). The CDR3 runs to 12 residues.

For this clone: The TCRdb protein, from a much larger clone, departs from this DNA's translation at residue 6, likely by read error; the protein shown derives from the DNA. This sequence joins TRGV9 and TRGJ1 or TRGJ2. The CDR3 totals 13 residues. Germline V gene data show CDR1 as GITISATS and CDR2 as ISYDGTV (reference sequence). Trimming removed 3 bases from V and 5 bases from J; junction bases left unmatched: 7. The CDR3 region is CALWELPHYKKLF. The CDR3 DNA reads TGTGCCTTGTGGGAGTTGCCCCATTATAAGAAACTCTTT.

Comment on this clone: TCRdb has a much larger clone's protein, which differs at residue 15 from the translation of this DNA, likely because of a read error; what is shown is the protein translated from the DNA. The V gene was identified as TRGV9, while no J gene was called. CDR3 size: 17 residues. Germline V CDR1 and CDR2: GITISATS, ISYDGTV (reference sequence). CDR3 DNA: TGTGCCTTGTGGGATGCAGAACAAGAGTTGGGCAAAAAAATCAATGTATTT. Its translation: CALWDAEQELGKKINVF.

Many counts were recorded for this clone. The mismatch at residue 4 between this DNA's translation and the TCRdb protein of a much larger clone likely reflects a read error; the protein shown is translated from the DNA. This CDR3 is CALGEVRELGKKIKVF. The CDR3 nucleotides read TGTGCCTTGGGGGAGGTGCGGGAGTTGGGCAAAAAAATCAAGGTATTT. The rearrangement uses TRGV9 and TRGJP. The J gene is absent in TCRdb and was assigned here via DNA matching to germline. The CDR3 is made up of 16 amino acids. Germline assignment: CDR1 GITISATS and CDR2 ISYDGTV (reference sequence).

A note on this clone: TCRdb records a much larger clone's protein for this DNA, with a difference at residue 6 that likely arises from a read error; the protein given is the translation of the DNA. The chain carries TRGV9 and TRGJ1 or TRGJ2. This CDR3 region has 11 residues. V gave up 2 bases and J gave up 12 bases; unmatched junction bases: 7. Germline V gene sequence: CDR1 GITISATS, CDR2 ISYDGTV (reference sequence). For the CDR3, the DNA is TGTGCCTTGTGGGAGGGGCATAGGAAACTCTTT. Residues: CALWEGHRKLF.

On this clone itself: A far more abundant clone sits one base away, making this likely a read error. The sample holds other DNA sequences that translate to the same CDR3. The chain combines TRGV8 with TRGJP2. Germline-derived CDR1 and CDR2 are VENAVY and YDSYNSRV. The CDR3 extends over 16 amino acids. CDR3 region: CATWDRPRRSDWIKTF. The CDR3 DNA sequence: TGTGCCACCTGGGATAGGCCCCGGCGTAGCGATTGGATCAAGACGTTT.

On this clone itself: Only one base separates this from a far larger clonotype, so it likely reflects a read error. This chain connects TRGV9 to TRGJP. Germline matching of the DNA provided the J gene here, since TCRdb leaves it blank. Germline assignment: CDR1 GITISATS and CDR2 ISYDGTV (reference sequence). The CDR3 spans 14 residues. Trimming cost V 9 bases and J 1 base; bases outside gene matches: 0. CDR3 amino acids: CALGQELGKKIKVF. CDR3 nucleotide sequence: TGTGCCTTGGGGCAAGAGTTGGGCAAAAAAATCAAGGTATTT.

To note about this clone: Mismatch with germline at one junction end may stem from a read error. This chain uses TRGV9 with TRGJP. The CDR3 sequence is 17 residues long. In germline, CDR1 is GITISATS, CDR2 ISYDGTV (reference sequence). CDR3 sequence reads: CALWEAEQDLGKKIKVF. The CDR3 DNA sequence: TGTGCCTTGTGGGAGGCAGAACAAGATTTGGGCAAAAAAATCAAGGTATTT.

Concerning this clone itself: The amino acid sequence in TCRdb belongs to a much larger clone and departs from this DNA's translation at residue 8, likely a sequencing read error; the sequence shown is translated from the DNA. The rearrangement uses TRGV9 and TRGJP. Because TCRdb records no J gene, it was assigned here through a match of the DNA to germline. This CDR3 has 16 residues. Germline lookup yields CDR1 GITISATS and CDR2 ISYDGTV (reference sequence). The CDR3, as DNA: TGTGCCTTGTGGGAGCTCCAAGATTTGGGCAAAAAAATCAAGGTATTT. Its protein product is CALWELQDLGKKIKVF.

This clone was seen a few times. This DNA's translation differs at residue 10 from TCRdb's protein, which comes from a much larger clone; a read error is likely, and the protein shown is translated from the DNA. This chain uses TRGV9 with TRGJP. The germline CDR1 and CDR2 sequences are GITISATS and ISYDGTV (reference sequence). The CDR3 sequence is 17 residues long. CDR3 sequence: CALWEVLKEMGKKIKVF. CDR3 in DNA: TGTGCCTTGTGGGAGGTACTCAAAGAGATGGGCAAAAAAATCAAGGTATTT.

This clone appeared a few times. A read error is the likely source, as a far larger clone sits one nucleotide away. Other DNA sequences in the same sample also yield this CDR3. The chain carries TRGV9 and TRGJP1. The J gene comes from matching the DNA to germline here; TCRdb lacks it. The CDR3 has 17 residues. After removal of 0 bases from V and 0 bases from J, the junction contained 7 bases not matched to a gene. CDR1 is GITISATS and CDR2 is ISYDGTV in the germline V gene (reference sequence). The CDR3 loop reads CALWEVRGNTTGWFKIF. The CDR3 nucleotides read TGTGCCTTGTGGGAGGTGCGGGGTAATACCACTGGTTGGTTCAAGATATTT.

The chain carries TRGV9 and TRGJ1 or TRGJ2. No J gene is reported in TCRdb; it was inferred here by comparing the DNA with germline. V gave up 3 bases and J gave up 10 bases; unmatched junction bases: 9. The CDR3 sequence is 12 residues long. Germline loops: CDR1 GITISATS, CDR2 ISYDGTV (reference sequence). The CDR3 loop is CALWETQEKKLF. The CDR3 DNA sequence: TGTGCCTTGTGGGAGACTCAAGAGAAGAAACTCTTT.

By sample share, this clone is medium-sized. The gene calls are TRGV9 and TRGJP1. Germline V lookup: CDR1 GITISATS, CDR2 ISYDGTV (reference sequence). The J segment lost 0 bases and the V segment lost 5 bases, leaving 3 bases of the junction unmatched. This CDR3 spans 14 amino acids. The CDR3 region has the DNA TGTGCCTTGTGGGCGAATACCACTGGTTGGTTCAAGATATTT. Its translation is CALWANTTGWFKIF.

This clone was picked up many times. The protein that TCRdb holds for this DNA derives from a much larger clone and differs from the translated DNA at residue 8, which likely indicates a read error; the protein shown here is translated from the DNA. The chain has TRGV9 and TRGJ1 or TRGJ2. Germline assignment: CDR1 GITISATS and CDR2 ISYDGTV (reference sequence). This CDR3 region has 12 residues. Trimming at V came to 0 bases and at J to 11 bases, leaving 7 bases not matched to a gene. CDR3 nucleotide sequence: TGTGCCTTGTGGGAGGTGCGAGACGAGAAACTCTTT. Its protein product is CALWEVRDEKLF.

This clone was picked up a small number of times. The protein held in TCRdb is that of a much larger clone and does not match this DNA's translation at residue 3, likely because of a read error; the protein shown is translated from the DNA. The J gene is TRGJP, the V gene TRGV9. Germline lookup yields CDR1 GITISATS and CDR2 ISYDGTV (reference sequence). The CDR3 covers 16 residues. CDR3 nucleotides: TGTGCCTCGTGGGTTATAGTGGAGTTGGGCAAAAAAATCAAGGTATTT. It translates to CASWVIVELGKKIKVF.

Only a few counts were recorded for this clone. CDR3 sequence (DNA): TGTGCCTTGTGGGAGGTGGAGCAAGATATGGGCAAAAAAATCAAGGTATTT. Its protein product is CALWEVEQDMGKKIKVF. The J gene is TRGJP, the V gene TRGV9. With 0 bases clipped from V and 11 bases from J, the junction kept 10 bases outside the gene matches. Germline loops: CDR1 GITISATS, CDR2 ISYDGTV (reference sequence). There are 17 residues in the CDR3.

In regard to this clone: Translating this DNA gives a protein that differs at residue 9 from the TCRdb one, which belongs to a much larger clone; a read error is likely, and the protein shown is this translation. The genes are TRGV9 and TRGJP. CDR1 is GITISATS and CDR2 is ISYDGTV in the germline V gene (reference sequence). This CDR3 has 17 amino acids. This chain's CDR3 is CALWEEPQDLGKKIKVF. The DNA of the CDR3 is TGTGCCTTGTGGGAGGAACCCCAAGATTTGGGCAAAAAAATCAAGGTATTT.